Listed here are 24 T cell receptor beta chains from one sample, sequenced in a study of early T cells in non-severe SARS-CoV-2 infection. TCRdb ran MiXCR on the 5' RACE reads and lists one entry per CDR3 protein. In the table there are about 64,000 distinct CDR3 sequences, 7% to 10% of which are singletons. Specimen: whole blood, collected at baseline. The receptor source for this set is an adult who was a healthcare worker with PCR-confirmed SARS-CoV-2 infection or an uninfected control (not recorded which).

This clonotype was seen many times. The CDR3 sequence is CASSAPGQGNEQYF. The CDR3 nucleotides are TGTGCCAGCAGCGCTCCGGGACAGGGAAACGAGCAGTACTTC. The V call is TRBV21-1, the J call TRBJ2-7; TRBD1 is the table's D call, not checked against the DNA. TRBV21-1 is a recognized pseudogene. The CDR3 contains 14 residues.

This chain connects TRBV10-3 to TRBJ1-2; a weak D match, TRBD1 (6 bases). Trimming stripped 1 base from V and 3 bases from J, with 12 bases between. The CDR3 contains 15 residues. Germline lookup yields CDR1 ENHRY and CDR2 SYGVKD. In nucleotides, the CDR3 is TGTGCCATCAGTGAGTTGAACAGGGAGCACTATGGCTACACCTTC. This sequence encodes CAISELNREHYGYTF.

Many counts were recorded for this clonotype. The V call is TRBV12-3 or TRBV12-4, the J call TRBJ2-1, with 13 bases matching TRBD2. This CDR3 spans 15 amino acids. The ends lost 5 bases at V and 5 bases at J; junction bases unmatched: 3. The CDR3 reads CASSELAGGNNEQFF. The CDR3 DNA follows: TGTGCCAGCAGTGAACTAGCGGGAGGGAACAATGAGCAGTTCTTC.

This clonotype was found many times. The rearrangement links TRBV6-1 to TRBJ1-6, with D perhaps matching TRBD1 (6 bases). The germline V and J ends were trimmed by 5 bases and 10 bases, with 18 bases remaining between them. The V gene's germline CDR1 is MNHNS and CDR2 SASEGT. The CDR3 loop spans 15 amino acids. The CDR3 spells CASSNQQGSDSPLHF. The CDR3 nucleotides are TGTGCCAGCAGTAACCAACAGGGTTCCGACTCACCCCTCCACTTT.

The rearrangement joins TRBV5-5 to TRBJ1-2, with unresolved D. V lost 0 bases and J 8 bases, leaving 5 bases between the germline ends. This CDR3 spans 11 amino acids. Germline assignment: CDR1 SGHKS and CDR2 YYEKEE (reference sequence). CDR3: CASSLEGGYTF. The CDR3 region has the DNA TGTGCCAGCAGCTTGGAAGGGGGCTACACCTTC.

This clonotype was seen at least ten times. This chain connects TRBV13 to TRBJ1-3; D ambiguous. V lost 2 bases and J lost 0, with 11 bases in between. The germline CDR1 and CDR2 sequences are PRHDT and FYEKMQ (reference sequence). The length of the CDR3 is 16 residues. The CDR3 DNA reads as TGTGCCAGCAGCTTACGAGCGGGAAGCTCTGGAAACACCATATATTTT. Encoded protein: CASSLRAGSSGNTIYF. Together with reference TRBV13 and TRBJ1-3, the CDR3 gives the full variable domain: AAGVIQSPRHLIKEKRETATLKCYPIPRHDTVYWYQQGPGQDPQFLISFYEKMQSDKGSIPDRFSAQQFSDYHSELNMSSLELGDSALYFCASSLRAGSSGNTIYFGEGSWLTVV.

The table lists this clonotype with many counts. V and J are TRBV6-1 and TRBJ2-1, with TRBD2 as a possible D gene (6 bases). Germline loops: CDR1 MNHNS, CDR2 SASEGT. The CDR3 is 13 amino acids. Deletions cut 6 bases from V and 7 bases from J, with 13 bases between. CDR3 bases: TGTGCCAGCAGCTCCACTCTAGCGAATGAGCAGTTCTTC. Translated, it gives CASSSTLANEQFF.

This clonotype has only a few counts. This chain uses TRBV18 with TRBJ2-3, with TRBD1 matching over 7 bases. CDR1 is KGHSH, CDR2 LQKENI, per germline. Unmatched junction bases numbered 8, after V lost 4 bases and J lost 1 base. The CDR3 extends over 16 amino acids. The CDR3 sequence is CASSRSVDRGTDTQYF. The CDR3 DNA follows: TGTGCCAGCTCACGAAGCGTCGACAGGGGCACAGATACGCAGTATTTT.

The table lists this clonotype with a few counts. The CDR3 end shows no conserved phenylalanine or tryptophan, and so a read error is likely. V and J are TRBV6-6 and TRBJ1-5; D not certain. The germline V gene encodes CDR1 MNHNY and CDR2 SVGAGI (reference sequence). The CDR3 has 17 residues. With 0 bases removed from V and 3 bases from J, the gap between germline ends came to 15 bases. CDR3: CASSYSVGGAANQPQHL. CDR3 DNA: TGTGCCAGCAGTTACTCGGTGGGTGGAGCAGCCAATCAGCCCCAGCATTTG.

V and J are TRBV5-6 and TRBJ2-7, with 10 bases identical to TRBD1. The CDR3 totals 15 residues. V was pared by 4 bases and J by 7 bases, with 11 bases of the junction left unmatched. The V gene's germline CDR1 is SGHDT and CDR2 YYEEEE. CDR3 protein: CASSPGTGVLVEQYF. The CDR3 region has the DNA TGTGCCAGCAGCCCCGGGACAGGGGTGTTAGTGGAGCAGTACTTC.

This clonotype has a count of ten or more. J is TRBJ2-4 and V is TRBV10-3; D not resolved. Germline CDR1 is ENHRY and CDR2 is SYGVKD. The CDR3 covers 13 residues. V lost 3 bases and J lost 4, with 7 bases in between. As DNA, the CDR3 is TGTGCCATCAGTGATCAACCTAAAAACATTCAGTACTTC. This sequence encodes CAISDQPKNIQYF.

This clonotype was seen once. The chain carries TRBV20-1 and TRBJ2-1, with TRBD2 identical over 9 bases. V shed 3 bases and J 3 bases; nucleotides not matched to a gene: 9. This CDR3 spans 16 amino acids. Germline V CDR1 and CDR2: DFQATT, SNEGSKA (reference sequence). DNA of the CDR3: TGCAGTGCTAGCGGTCGGCTAGCGGGATACTACAATGAGCAGTTCTTC. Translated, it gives CSASGRLAGYYNEQFF.

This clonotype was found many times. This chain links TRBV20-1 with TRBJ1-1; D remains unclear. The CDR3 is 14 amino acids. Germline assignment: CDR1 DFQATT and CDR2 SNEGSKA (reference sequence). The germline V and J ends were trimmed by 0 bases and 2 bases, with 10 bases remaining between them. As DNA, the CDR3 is TGCAGTGCTAGAGATCGGGGAACCAACACTGAAGCTTTCTTT. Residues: CSARDRGTNTEAFF.

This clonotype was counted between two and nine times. Written as DNA, the CDR3 is TGTGCCAGCAGCCCCGACCGGACAGGGGGCCCCGGGGAGCTGTTTTTT. Translation: CASSPDRTGGPGELFF. The chain links TRBV7-3 to TRBJ2-2; 11 bases are shared with TRBD1. The CDR3 is 16 amino acids. V lost 5 bases to trimming and J lost 6 bases; unmatched junction nucleotides: 8. CDR1 is SGHTA, CDR2 FQGTGA, per germline.

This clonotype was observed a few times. In DNA, the CDR3 is TGCGCCAGCAGCCGGACTAGCGGGAGGAGCCACGAGCAGTACTTC. This sequence encodes CASSRTSGRSHEQYF. The genes are TRBV5-1 and TRBJ2-7; 14 bases agree with TRBD2. CDR1 is SGHRS, CDR2 YFSETQ, per germline. This CDR3 contains 15 residues. Trimming removed 4 bases from V and 5 bases from J; junction bases left unmatched: 5.

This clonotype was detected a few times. This CDR3 reads CASSLGPTNEKLFF. The CDR3 region has the DNA TGTGCCAGCAGCTTAGGGCCAACTAATGAAAAACTGTTTTTT. The chain links TRBV7-3 to TRBJ1-4, with D uncertain. The V and J ends lost 2 bases and 0 bases respectively, with 4 bases between them. CDR1 and CDR2 (germline): SGHTA, FQGTGA. The CDR3 is 14 amino acids.

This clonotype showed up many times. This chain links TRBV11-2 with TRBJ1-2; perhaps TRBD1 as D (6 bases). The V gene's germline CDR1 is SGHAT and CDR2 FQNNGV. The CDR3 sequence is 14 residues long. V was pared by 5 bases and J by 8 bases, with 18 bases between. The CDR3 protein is CASSPPLTGLGYTF. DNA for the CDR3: TGTGCCAGCAGCCCACCACTAACAGGGCTGGGCTACACCTTC. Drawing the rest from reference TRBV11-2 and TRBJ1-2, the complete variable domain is EAGVAQSPRYKIIEKRQSVAFWCNPISGHATLYWYQQILGQGPKLLIQFQNNGVVDDSQLPKDRFSAERLKGVDSTLKIQPAKLEDSAVYLCASSPPLTGLGYTFGSGTRLTVV.

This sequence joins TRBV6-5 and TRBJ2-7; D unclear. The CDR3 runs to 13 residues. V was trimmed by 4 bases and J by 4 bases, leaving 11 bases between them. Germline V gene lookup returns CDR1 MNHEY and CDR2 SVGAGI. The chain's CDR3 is CASSFRDMYEQYF. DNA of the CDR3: TGTGCCAGCAGTTTCCGAGACATGTACGAGCAGTACTTC.

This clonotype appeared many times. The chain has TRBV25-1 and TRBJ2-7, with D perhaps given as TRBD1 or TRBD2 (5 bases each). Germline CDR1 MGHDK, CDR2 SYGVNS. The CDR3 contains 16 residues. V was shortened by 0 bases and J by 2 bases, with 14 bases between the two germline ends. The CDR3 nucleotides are TGTGCCAGCAGTGAATATGGGGGTGTGCTACCCTACGAGCAGTACTTC. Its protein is CASSEYGGVLPYEQYF.

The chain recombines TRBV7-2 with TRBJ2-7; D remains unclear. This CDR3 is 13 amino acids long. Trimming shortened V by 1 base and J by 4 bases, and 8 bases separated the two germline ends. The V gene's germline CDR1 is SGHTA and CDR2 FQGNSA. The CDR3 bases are TGTGCCAGCAGCTTAGAAGCTGAGTACGAGCAGTACTTC. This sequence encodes CASSLEAEYEQYF.

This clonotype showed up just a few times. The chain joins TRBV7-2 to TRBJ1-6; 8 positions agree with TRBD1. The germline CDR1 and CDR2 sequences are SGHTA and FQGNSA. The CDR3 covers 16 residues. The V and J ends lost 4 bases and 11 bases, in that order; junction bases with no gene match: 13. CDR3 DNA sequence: TGTGCCAGCAGCTATACCGGGACAGGTCTTCCGGCACCCCTCCACTTT. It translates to CASSYTGTGLPAPLHF.

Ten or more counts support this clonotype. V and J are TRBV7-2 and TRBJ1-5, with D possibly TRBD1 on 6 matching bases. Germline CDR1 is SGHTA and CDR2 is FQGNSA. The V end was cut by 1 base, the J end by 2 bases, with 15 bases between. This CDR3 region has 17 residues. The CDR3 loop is CASSLVSRGGGNQPQHF. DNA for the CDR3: TGTGCCAGCAGCTTAGTATCGAGGGGGGGTGGCAATCAGCCCCAGCATTTT. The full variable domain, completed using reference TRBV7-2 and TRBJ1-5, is GAGVSQSPSNKVTEKGKDVELRCDPISGHTALYWYRQSLGQGLEFLIYFQGNSAPDKSGLPSDRFSAERTGGSVSTLTIQRTQQEDSAVYLCASSLVSRGGGNQPQHFGDGTRLSIL.

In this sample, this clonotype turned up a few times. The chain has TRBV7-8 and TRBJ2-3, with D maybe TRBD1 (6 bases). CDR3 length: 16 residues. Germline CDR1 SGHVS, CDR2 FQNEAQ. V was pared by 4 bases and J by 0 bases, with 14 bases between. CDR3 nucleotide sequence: TGTGCCAGCAGCTCGACGACAGGCACTAGCACAGATACGCAGTATTTT. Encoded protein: CASSSTTGTSTDTQYF.

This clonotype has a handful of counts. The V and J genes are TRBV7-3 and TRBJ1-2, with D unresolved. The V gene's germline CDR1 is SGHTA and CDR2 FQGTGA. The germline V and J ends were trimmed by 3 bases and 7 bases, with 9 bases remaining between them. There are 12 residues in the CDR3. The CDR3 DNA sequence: TGTGCCAGCAGCTTGGGGAAATCTGGCTACACCTTC. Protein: CASSLGKSGYTF.